This entry lists 11 T cell receptor beta chains sequenced from one sample in a study of T cell responses to AZD1222 COVID-19 vaccine. Measured with immunoSEQ multiplex PCR; TCRdb has only the in-frame clones, and not every one. In the table there are 200,000 to 250,000 clones, around 94% of which are singletons. This material consisted of peripheral blood, taken 28 days after the second dose of the MenACWY control vaccine. Receptor source: an adult who received the MenACWY meningococcal vaccine as a control.

The gene calls are TRBV5-5 and TRBJ2-7; D is perhaps TRBD1 or TRBD2 (5 bases each). Looked up from germline, CDR1 is SGHKS and CDR2 is YYEKEE (reference sequence). The CDR3 extends over 14 amino acids. The V end was cut by 4 bases, the J end by 8 bases, with 19 bases between. CDR3 residues: CASSPTQVGVKQYF. In nucleotides, the CDR3 is TGTGCCAGCAGCCCTACACAGGTGGGGGTTAAGCAGTACTTC.

The gene calls are TRBV14 and TRBJ2-3, with D unresolved. Looked up from germline, CDR1 is SGHDN and CDR2 is FVKESK. The CDR3 contains 16 residues. Trimming cost V 0 bases and J 5 bases, with 15 bases left between them. This CDR3 is CASSQEPGYAGDTQYF. The CDR3 DNA sequence: TGTGCCAGCAGCCAAGAACCGGGCTACGCCGGAGATACGCAGTATTTT.

V usage is TRBV7-9 and J usage is TRBJ1-1; D remains ambiguous. The germline V and J ends were trimmed by 0 bases and 1 base, with 3 bases remaining between them. The CDR3 loop spans 13 amino acids. Germline lookup yields CDR1 SEHNR and CDR2 FQNEAQ (reference sequence). This CDR3 reads CASSLAGNTEAFF. The CDR3, as DNA: TGTGCCAGCAGCTTAGCAGGGAACACTGAAGCTTTCTTT.

CDR3 nucleotides: TGTGCCAGTAACCAGAATGGGGGGGCGCCTGGGGCCAACGTCCTGACTTTC. Translated: CASNQNGGAPGANVLTF. The J gene is TRBJ2-6, the V gene TRBV19; perhaps TRBD2 as D (7 bases). Trimming left V 7 bases short and J 2 bases short, with 18 bases between. Germline V gene sequence: CDR1 LNHDA, CDR2 SQIVND (reference sequence). This CDR3 comprises 17 residues.

On this clone: Other DNA sequences within the sample encode an identical CDR3. The genes are TRBV12-3 or TRBV12-4 and TRBJ2-7, with D tentatively TRBD1 or TRBD2 (5 bases each). This CDR3 has 13 amino acids. V lost 3 bases and J lost 4, with 10 bases in between. CDR3 amino acids: CASSLGRDYEQYF. CDR3 nucleotides: TGTGCCAGCAGTTTGGGACGGGATTACGAGCAGTACTTC.

The V gene is TRBV20-1, the J gene TRBJ1-2; D perhaps matches TRBD1 (5 bases). Germline V gene lookup returns CDR1 DFQATT and CDR2 SNEGSKA (reference sequence). Trimming pared 3 bases from V and 8 bases from J, leaving 13 bases between. The CDR3 runs to 12 residues. Written as DNA, the CDR3 is TGCAGTGCTAGTGGGCGGGGCGGGGGCTACACCTTC. This sequence encodes CSASGRGGGYTF.

The rearrangement uses TRBV9 and TRBJ2-3, with 7 bases matching TRBD2. CDR3 length: 18 residues. The germline V gene has CDR1 SGDLS and CDR2 YYNGEE. The V and J ends lost 10 bases and 5 bases, in that order; junction bases with no gene match: 25. The CDR3 sequence is CAFHDKRGGSQRGDTQYF. The DNA for the CDR3 is TGTGCCTTCCACGATAAAAGGGGCGGGAGCCAGAGAGGAGATACGCAGTATTTT.

The chain recombines TRBV7-9 with TRBJ2-7; unclear D gene. The CDR3 sequence is 12 residues long. Per germline, CDR1 SEHNR and CDR2 FQNEAQ (reference sequence). Between the trimmed V and J ends, which lost 6 bases and 0 bases, there was a span of 6 bases. CDR3 DNA: TGTGCCAGCAGTACTGACTCCTACGAGCAGTACTTC. It translates to CASSTDSYEQYF.

The CDR3 reads CASSLVPGGAEQYF. The CDR3 DNA reads as TGTGCCAGCAGCTTGGTTCCAGGGGGTGCCGAGCAGTACTTC. This chain links TRBV5-5 with TRBJ2-7, with 7 bases matching TRBD1. The CDR3 totals 14 residues. Trimming at V came to 0 bases and at J to 6 bases, leaving 6 bases not matched to a gene. Looked up from germline, CDR1 is SGHKS and CDR2 is YYEKEE (reference sequence).

V usage is TRBV2 and J usage is TRBJ2-2; 11 bases map to TRBD2. CDR3 length: 17 amino acids. V lost 8 bases and J lost 0; bases outside the gene matches: 8. The V gene's germline CDR1 is SNHLY and CDR2 FYNNEI. CDR3 protein: CASDSGRAGANTGELFF. DNA for the CDR3: TGTGCCAGCGATAGCGGGAGGGCCGGGGCGAACACCGGGGAGCTGTTTTTT.

The chain combines TRBV19 with TRBJ1-2; no clear D. The CDR3 consists of 13 residues. V was cut by 4 bases and J by 4 bases, with 10 bases left in between. Germline loops: CDR1 LNHDA, CDR2 SQIVND (reference sequence). The CDR3 loop reads CASSTERGYGYTF. CDR3 sequence (DNA): TGTGCCAGTAGTACCGAGCGGGGCTATGGCTACACCTTC. The full variable domain, in which reference TRBV19 and TRBJ1-2 provide the parts outside the CDR3, is DGGITQSPKYLFRKEGQNVTLSCEQNLNHDAMYWYRQDPGQGLRLIYYSQIVNDFQKGDIAEGYSVSREKKESFPLTVTSAQKNPTAFYLCASSTERGYGYTFGSGTRLTVV.